A single sample is the source of the 30 T cell receptor beta chains below, sequenced in a study of cytotoxic CD8 clonotypes in ibrutinib-treated CLL. Repertoires were generated with immunoSEQ multiplex PCR, while TCRdb's copy carries only in-frame clones and drops some. The table includes about 97,000 clones, approximately 77% detected once. This specimen was PBMCs, taken after 24 months of ibrutinib treatment. The receptor source for this set is a human donor with chronic lymphocytic leukemia.

This clone was recorded a few times. J is TRBJ1-3 and V is TRBV19; perhaps TRBD1 as D (5 bases). This CDR3 has 15 residues. Deletions cut 6 bases from V and 1 base from J, with 13 bases between. The germline gives CDR1 LNHDA, CDR2 SQIVND (reference sequence). In DNA form, the CDR3 reads TGTGCCAGTAGAACAGGACGGACATCTGGAAACACCATATATTTT. It specifies CASRTGRTSGNTIYF. The entire variable domain, with the rest obtained from reference TRBV19 and TRBJ1-3, is as follows: DGGITQSPKYLFRKEGQNVTLSCEQNLNHDAMYWYRQDPGQGLRLIYYSQIVNDFQKGDIAEGYSVSREKKESFPLTVTSAQKNPTAFYLCASRTGRTSGNTIYFGEGSWLTVV.

The chain uses TRBV7-6 and TRBJ2-1; tentative D call: TRBD2 (5 bases). The CDR3 length is 16 residues. Trimming removed 8 bases from V and 3 bases from J, with 20 bases in between. Germline V lookup: CDR1 SGHVS, CDR2 FNYEAQ. In nucleotides, the CDR3 is TGTGCCAGCCCACTATTGGGTGAGGGCTACTACAATGAGCAGTTCTTC. This sequence encodes CASPLLGEGYYNEQFF.

This chain links TRBV9 with TRBJ2-1; no reliable D call. Germline CDR1 SGDLS, CDR2 YYNGEE. Trimming pared 2 bases from V and 7 bases from J, leaving 10 bases between. This CDR3 has 13 residues. CDR3 sequence reads: CASSVGSWNEQFF. The DNA for the CDR3 is TGTGCCAGCAGCGTGGGTAGTTGGAATGAGCAGTTCTTC.

The V call is TRBV11-2, the J call TRBJ2-7; D is uncertain. Germline values: CDR1 SGHAT, CDR2 FQNNGV. This CDR3 spans 13 amino acids. Trimming took off 9 bases at V and 2 bases at J, with 14 bases between the two ends. The CDR3 region has the DNA TGTGCCAGGTCCGTTTGGATGACCTACGAGCAGTACTTC. It is translated as CARSVWMTYEQYF.

The rearrangement joins TRBV5-1 to TRBJ2-6; 9 bases match TRBD2. The CDR3 spans 16 residues. CDR1 SGHRS and CDR2 YFSETQ come from the germline V gene. V lost 7 bases and J lost 4; bases outside the gene matches: 9. The CDR3 region is CASRSGRTAGANVLTF. The CDR3, as DNA: TGCGCCAGCCGAAGCGGGAGGACCGCCGGGGCCAACGTCCTGACTTTC.

The chain carries TRBV4-1 and TRBJ1-4; weak D call: TRBD1 (6 bases). The CDR3 covers 17 residues. Trimming shortened V by 4 bases and J by 4 bases, and 19 bases separated the two germline ends. Germline CDR1 is MGHRA and CDR2 is YSYEKL. CDR3 in amino acids: CASSLTYLQGNNEKLFF. CDR3 bases: TGCGCCAGCAGCCTAACCTACCTCCAGGGGAATAATGAAAAACTGTTTTTT.

The chain links TRBV7-8 to TRBJ1-2; D is unresolved. V was cut by 5 bases and J by 7 bases, with 17 bases left in between. Germline CDR1 reads SGHVS; CDR2 reads FQNEAQ. The CDR3 is 14 amino acids. CDR3 loop: CASSILGQERGYTF. The DNA of the CDR3 is TGTGCCAGCAGCATCCTCGGGCAGGAGCGTGGCTACACCTTC.

The V and J genes are TRBV7-2 and TRBJ2-7, with TRBD2 as a possible D gene (5 bases). Trimming removed 5 bases from V and 7 bases from J, with 15 bases in between. The CDR3 length is 13 residues. Germline CDR1 is SGHTA and CDR2 is FQGNSA. The CDR3: CASSKMEVTEQYF. The CDR3 DNA reads TGTGCCAGCAGCAAAATGGAGGTGACGGAGCAGTACTTC.

V is TRBV30 and J is TRBJ2-7; D gene ambiguous. Trimming shortened V by 0 bases and J by 4 bases, and 10 bases separated the two germline ends. Germline V gives CDR1 GTSNPN, CDR2 SVGIG (reference sequence). This CDR3 comprises 13 residues. The CDR3 sequence is CAWSVRSGYEQYF. CDR3 DNA: TGTGCCTGGAGTGTACGAAGTGGTTACGAGCAGTACTTC.

V is TRBV7-2 and J is TRBJ2-7, with D perhaps TRBD2 (6 bases). Germline CDR1 reads SGHTA; CDR2 reads FQGNSA. The CDR3 is 15 amino acids. The V and J ends lost 2 bases and 2 bases respectively, with 13 bases between them. The CDR3 spells CASSLPSVRTYEQYF. In DNA form, the CDR3 reads TGTGCCAGCAGCTTACCTAGCGTCAGAACCTACGAGCAGTACTTC.

The V gene is TRBV2, the J gene TRBJ1-2, with a possible D match to TRBD1 (5 bases). Deletions cut 5 bases from V and 2 bases from J, with 9 bases between. The germline CDR1 and CDR2 sequences are SNHLY and FYNNEI. The CDR3 is 13 residues long. This CDR3 is CASSLTANYGYTF. CDR3 DNA: TGTGCCAGCAGTTTGACAGCAAACTATGGCTACACCTTC. The whole variable domain, filled in from reference TRBV2 and TRBJ1-2, reads EPEVTQTPSHQVTQMGQEVILRCVPISNHLYFYWYRQILGQKVEFLVSFYNNEISEKSEIFDDQFSVERPDGSNFTLKIRSTKLEDSAMYFCASSLTANYGYTFGSGTRLTVV.

The CDR3 bases are TGTGCCAGCAGCCCGGGAAGGGGGAGTGACACTGAAGCTTTCTTT. It yields the protein CASSPGRGSDTEAFF. The rearrangement uses TRBV7-9 and TRBJ1-1; D perhaps matches TRBD1 (6 bases). CDR3 length equals 15 residues. V gave up 5 bases and J gave up 3 bases, with 16 bases separating them. Per germline, CDR1 SEHNR and CDR2 FQNEAQ (reference sequence).

The V and J genes are TRBV11-2 and TRBJ2-7, with D unclear. Germline assignment: CDR1 SGHAT and CDR2 FQNNGV. V was shortened by 4 bases and J by 3 bases, with 10 bases between the two germline ends. CDR3 length equals 13 residues. The CDR3 coding sequence is TGTGCCAGCAGCTCCCAAACCTTCTACGAGCAGTACTTC. It translates to CASSSQTFYEQYF. The whole variable domain, filled in from reference TRBV11-2 and TRBJ2-7, reads EAGVAQSPRYKIIEKRQSVAFWCNPISGHATLYWYQQILGQGPKLLIQFQNNGVVDDSQLPKDRFSAERLKGVDSTLKIQPAKLEDSAVYLCASSSQTFYEQYFGPGTRLTVT.

The chain joins TRBV6-1 to TRBJ2-7; 9 nucleotides match TRBD2. V lost 6 bases, J lost 2 bases, and 5 bases stayed unmatched. The CDR3 extends over 14 amino acids. Germline CDR1 reads MNHNS; CDR2 reads SASEGT. CDR3 residues: CASSAGGNTYEQYF. CDR3 coding DNA: TGTGCCAGCAGCGCGGGGGGGAACACCTACGAGCAGTACTTC.

V usage is TRBV29-1 and J usage is TRBJ1-5, with unresolved D. The CDR3 contains 13 residues. The germline V and J ends were trimmed by 6 bases and 2 bases, with 11 bases remaining between them. The germline V gene encodes CDR1 SQVTM and CDR2 ANQGSEA. CDR3 protein: CSVVTQGNQPQHF. As DNA, the CDR3 is TGCAGCGTCGTTACCCAGGGCAATCAGCCCCAGCATTTT.

The rearrangement links TRBV5-1 to TRBJ2-2; 7 bases map to TRBD1. This CDR3 contains 16 residues. In germline, CDR1 is SGHRS, CDR2 YFSETQ. The junction had 7 bases not matched to a gene; V was cut back by 4 bases and J by 1 base. The CDR3 bases are TGCGCCAGCAGCCAAGACCGGACAGGGAACACCGGGGAGCTGTTTTTT. It yields the protein CASSQDRTGNTGELFF.

The CDR3 here is CASSPPLAGETNTGELFF. The CDR3 DNA is TGTGCCAGCTCACCACCGTTGGCGGGAGAGACGAACACCGGGGAGCTGTTTTTT. The chain is built from TRBV18 and TRBJ2-2; 7 nucleotides match TRBD2. The germline V gene has CDR1 KGHSH and CDR2 LQKENI. After removal of 0 bases from V and 0 bases from J, the junction contained 7 bases not matched to a gene. There are 18 residues in the CDR3.

The V call is TRBV11-1, the J call TRBJ1-2, with D uncertain. Germline CDR1 is SGHAT and CDR2 is FQDESV (reference sequence). The CDR3 extends over 13 amino acids. With 4 bases removed from V and 1 base from J, the gap between germline ends came to 7 bases. This CDR3 is CASSSPVNYGYTF. In DNA form, the CDR3 reads TGTGCCAGCAGCTCCCCCGTTAACTATGGCTACACCTTC.

J is TRBJ2-7 and V is TRBV2; D is ambiguous. CDR3 size: 14 residues. CDR1 and CDR2 from the germline V gene are SNHLY and FYNNEI. The ends were cut back, 1 base at V and 5 bases at J, with 12 bases in the middle. This CDR3 reads CASSEVQISNEQYF. CDR3 nucleotide sequence: TGTGCCAGCAGTGAAGTCCAAATTAGTAACGAGCAGTACTTC.

The gene calls are TRBV15 and TRBJ2-7; TRBD2 matches 11 bases. CDR1 is LNHNV and CDR2 is YYDKDF in the germline V gene (reference sequence). The CDR3 length is 16 residues. After removal of 4 bases from V and 2 bases from J, the junction contained 7 bases not matched to a gene. CDR3 DNA sequence: TGTGCCACCAGCACCAAGACTAGCGGGGCGACCTACGAGCAGTACTTC. This gives the protein CATSTKTSGATYEQYF.

This clone was recorded a few times. The chain is built from TRBV7-8 and TRBJ1-4; D not resolved. Trimming left V 1 base short and J 8 bases short, with 5 bases between. CDR3 size: 12 residues. Germline V gene lookup returns CDR1 SGHVS and CDR2 FQNEAQ. The CDR3 sequence is CASSLGNEKLFF. The CDR3 bases are TGTGCCAGCAGCTTAGGGAACGAAAAACTGTTTTTT.

This clone was recorded a few times. The chain combines TRBV5-8 with TRBJ1-5; no firm D call. The length of the CDR3 is 12 residues. Germline V gene sequence: CDR1 SGHTS, CDR2 YDEGEE. V lost 0 bases and J lost 9, with 7 bases in between. CDR3 DNA: TGTGCCAGCAGCTTGGAACGAGGGCCCCAGCATTTT. Protein sequence: CASSLERGPQHF. The variable domain in full, completed from reference TRBV5-8 and TRBJ1-5, reads EAGVTQSPTHLIKTRGQQATLRCSPISGHTSVYWYQQALGLGLQFLLWYDEGEERNRGNFPPRFSGRQFPNYSSELNVNALELEDSALYLCASSLERGPQHFGDGTRLSIL.

The J gene is TRBJ1-3, the V gene TRBV2; no definite D call. Germline CDR1 reads SNHLY; CDR2 reads FYNNEI. Trimming took off 8 bases at V and 4 bases at J, with 12 bases between the two ends. The CDR3 runs 13 residues. CDR3 loop: CASEGIVGNTIYF. DNA of the CDR3: TGTGCCAGCGAGGGAATCGTCGGAAACACCATATATTTT.

The count of this clone is one. The chain couples TRBV2 to TRBJ2-7; D is unresolved. Trimming left V 8 bases short and J 4 bases short, with 12 bases between. CDR1 is SNHLY, CDR2 FYNNEI, per germline. CDR3 length: 12 amino acids. The CDR3 DNA reads TGTGCCAGCTTCCTCCCAAGTTACGAGCAGTACTTC. Its protein product is CASFLPSYEQYF.

J is TRBJ1-2 and V is TRBV6-5, with D possibly matching TRBD1 (6 bases). Germline CDR1 is MNHEY and CDR2 is SVGAGI. V lost 6 bases, J lost 8 bases, and 22 bases lay in between. CDR3 length: 15 residues. For the CDR3, the DNA is TGTGCCAGCAGGCCCAGTGGGGGGCGCTTTATGGGCTACACCTTC. It specifies CASRPSGGRFMGYTF.

The genes are TRBV7-3 and TRBJ1-1; TRBD1 matches 7 bases. The CDR3 runs 12 residues. Trimming removed 5 bases from V and 7 bases from J; junction bases left unmatched: 4. Germline assignment: CDR1 SGHTA and CDR2 FQGTGA. CDR3 loop: CASSTRTGEAFF. For the CDR3, the DNA is TGTGCCAGCAGCACTCGGACAGGTGAAGCTTTCTTT.

V is TRBV10-1 and J is TRBJ2-1; D unresolved. The CDR3 is 12 amino acids. Germline V CDR1 and CDR2: WNHNN, SYGVQD (reference sequence). Trimming removed 2 bases from V and 4 bases from J, with 3 bases in between. The CDR3 loop is CASSEGYNEQFF. The CDR3 DNA reads TGCGCCAGCAGTGAGGGGTACAATGAGCAGTTCTTC.

This clone was recorded once. The chain combines TRBV14 with TRBJ2-5; D gene ambiguous. Trimming cost V 2 bases and J 1 base, with 14 bases left between them. The V gene's germline CDR1 is SGHDN and CDR2 FVKESK. The CDR3 loop spans 16 amino acids. The CDR3 nucleotides read TGTGCCAGCAGCCAAATAGTCGGCAGCCTCCAAGAGACCCAGTACTTC. This codes for CASSQIVGSLQETQYF.

The CDR3 region is CASSLVPGVVVKTQYF. CDR3 coding DNA: TGTGCCAGCAGCTTGGTGCCCGGGGTCGTCGTAAAGACCCAGTACTTC. V is TRBV5-6 and J is TRBJ2-5, with TRBD2 as a possible D gene (5 bases). Per germline, CDR1 SGHDT and CDR2 YYEEEE. V was trimmed by 0 bases and J by 6 bases, leaving 18 bases between them. The CDR3 is 16 residues long.

This clone was recorded a few times. The chain couples TRBV6-1 to TRBJ2-7; possibly TRBD2 for D (5 bases). Germline V gives CDR1 MNHNS, CDR2 SASEGT. V lost 7 bases and J lost 3, with 10 bases in between. The CDR3 sequence is 12 residues long. The CDR3 DNA follows: TGTGCCAGCATCAGCGGCTACTACGAGCAGTACTTC. It codes for CASISGYYEQYF.